A selection of T cell receptor beta chains follows, all from one sample in a study of cytomegalovirus exposure and HLA in healthy donors. Generated by immunoSEQ multiplex PCR, the TCRdb table keeps only in-frame clones and is missing some. Recorded for this sample: about 54,000 clones. The sample comprised PBMCs. The receptors derive from a middle-aged woman in good health and CMV-seronegative. Each CDR3 is given with its conserved first and last residue. A D gene is named only where the DNA matches it firmly.

V: TRBV5-1; length: 16; D: TRBD1; J: TRBJ2-6; CDR3: CASSFGQGSGANVLTF; DNA: TGCGCCAGCAGCTTCGGACAGGGCTCTGGGGCCAACGTCCTGACTTTC
V: TRBV7-6; length: 20; D: TRBD2; J: TRBJ2-7; CDR3: CASSPDRVRGGDRNSYEQYF; DNA: TGTGCCAGCAGCCCCGATAGGGTGCGGGGGGGCGACAGAAACTCCTACGAGCAGTACTTC
V: TRBV19; length: 16; D: TRBD2; J: TRBJ2-5; CDR3: CASSGERERYQETQYF; DNA: TGTGCCAGTAGTGGGGAGCGGGAGAGGTACCAAGAGACCCAGTACTTC
V: TRBV2; length: 19; D: TRBD2; J: TRBJ2-3; CDR3: CASSYSGLAGLASTDTQYF; DNA: TGTGCCAGCAGTTATTCTGGACTAGCGGGGTTAGCTAGCACAGATACGCAGTATTTT
V: TRBV7-2; length: 13; D: -; J: TRBJ1-1; CDR3: CASSAVRNTEAFF; DNA: TGTGCCAGCTCCGCCGTGAGGAACACTGAAGCTTTCTTT
V: TRBV5-1; length: 15; D: -; J: TRBJ1-1; CDR3: CASSFKGGPNTEAFF; DNA: TGCGCCAGCAGCTTTAAGGGGGGGCCGAACACTGAAGCTTTCTTT
V: TRBV30; length: 16; D: TRBD2; J: TRBJ2-2; CDR3: CASTWRGGSQTGELFF; DNA: TGTGCCTCGACCTGGCGGGGGGGCTCTCAGACCGGGGAGCTGTTTTTT
V: TRBV11-2; length: 13; D: -; J: TRBJ2-1; CDR3: CASSLDSYNEQFF; DNA: TGTGCCAGCAGCTTGGACAGCTACAATGAGCAGTTCTTC
V: TRBV20-1; length: 11; D: -; J: TRBJ1-2; CDR3: CSASPDYGYTF; DNA: TGCAGTGCTAGCCCCGACTATGGCTACACCTTC
V: TRBV1; length: 12; D: -; J: TRBJ2-5; CDR3: CTSSRSGETQYF; DNA: TGCACCAGCAGCCGATCCGGGGAGACCCAGTACTTC
V: TRBV28; length: 12; D: -; J: TRBJ2-7; CDR3: CASSPAQRPQYF; DNA: TGTGCCAGCAGTCCCGCGCAGCGACCCCAGTACTTC
V: TRBV10-1; length: 15; D: -; J: TRBJ1-3; CDR3: CASSDIGHSGNTIYF; DNA: TGCGCCAGCAGTGATATTGGGCACTCTGGAAACACCATATATTTT
V: TRBV5-5; length: 16; D: -; J: TRBJ1-2; CDR3: CASSLGPHTDPYGYTF; DNA: TGTGCCAGCAGCTTGGGACCACACACAGATCCCTATGGCTACACCTTC
V: TRBV15; length: 14; D: TRBD2; J: TRBJ2-1; CDR3: CATSISGGDNEQFF; DNA: TGTGCCACCAGCATTAGCGGGGGAGACAATGAGCAGTTCTTC
V: TRBV19; length: 14; D: -; J: TRBJ1-1; CDR3: CASSRGGRNTEAFF; DNA: TGTGCCAGTAGTAGGGGGGGTCGCAACACTGAAGCTTTCTTT
V: TRBV29-1; length: 13; D: -; J: TRBJ1-2; CDR3: CSVYRAPINGYTF; DNA: TGCAGCGTTTACCGAGCTCCTATAAATGGCTACACCTTC